The sequence of this T cell receptor beta chain was determined in a study of cytomegalovirus exposure and HLA in healthy donors. Study outcomes and limitations: In vitro experiments confirmed that three CMV-associated chains were specific for CMV antigens. No immune exposure information besides CMV serostatus was available. The study put 150 to 200 TCR beta chains on its list as cytomegalovirus-associated. Within an earlier analysis, most TCR beta V segments proved productive either about 87% or about 30% of the time.

As concerns this clone: Its antigen is not identified.

The germline V gene has CDR1 SGHNT and CDR2 YYREEE (reference sequence). The CDR3 is 19 amino acids. The ends lost 2 bases at V and 0 bases at J; junction bases unmatched: 12. The PCR was carried out with 60 Vbeta primers and 13 Jbeta primers. Using immunoSEQ multiplex PCR, the repertoire was profiled, and TCRdb retains in-frame clones only, with some absent. The sample includes about 160,000 clones, roughly 80% seen only once; the top ten take about 1.9%. This clonotype was obtained from a female donor in good health and CMV-seronegative. Sequences were obtained from PBMCs. V gene TRBV5-4 combines with J gene TRBJ1-3, with 9 bases identical to TRBD1. CDR3 DNA sequence: TGTGCCAGCAGCTTAGGACAGGGGACTTCACCGCTCTCTGGAAACACCATATATTTT. Translating gives CASSLGQGTSPLSGNTIYF.